These 4 T cell receptor beta chains were all obtained from the same sample, sequenced in a study of blood T cell repertoires in COVID-19. Sequencing was performed with immunoSEQ multiplex PCR; in TCRdb, only in-frame clones are kept and a portion is missing. Of fewer than 300,000 clones detected, about 83% appear once; the ten largest clones hold roughly a tenth. The sample was peripheral blood. These receptors were taken from a woman aged 45-65 years who had recovered from COVID-19.

V usage is TRBV7-2 and J usage is TRBJ2-3, with D tentatively TRBD2 (6 bases). CDR1 is SGHTA, CDR2 FQGNSA, per germline. The CDR3 is 13 amino acids. With 8 bases removed from V and 1 base from J, the gap between germline ends came to 10 bases. The CDR3 reads CASLRGGTDTQYF. CDR3 in DNA: TGTGCCAGCCTGCGGGGTGGCACAGATACGCAGTATTTT.

This chain joins TRBV28 and TRBJ2-7, with D perhaps matching TRBD1 (7 bases). V was clipped by 11 bases and J by 3 bases, with 14 bases between them. The CDR3 loop spans 12 amino acids. Germline CDR1 MDHEN, CDR2 SYDVKM. In DNA, the CDR3 is TGTGCCGCGGAGGGGGCGGGCTACGAGCAGTACTTC. Translation: CAAEGAGYEQYF.

The chain links TRBV15 to TRBJ2-4; tentative D call: TRBD1 (8 bases). Germline values: CDR1 LNHNV, CDR2 YYDKDF (reference sequence). The V and J ends lost 0 bases and 15 bases respectively, with 30 bases between them. This CDR3 has 18 amino acids. This chain's CDR3 is CATSRDPTRRQGQGGRYF. The CDR3 DNA reads TGTGCCACCAGCAGAGACCCCACGCGAAGACAGGGGCAGGGGGGGCGGTACTTC.

This chain uses TRBV19 with TRBJ1-1; D not certain. V was cut by 2 bases and J by 4 bases, with 11 bases left in between. This CDR3 is built from 14 residues. Germline lookup yields CDR1 LNHDA and CDR2 SQIVND (reference sequence). The CDR3 sequence: CASSINPASTEAFF. In nucleotides, the CDR3 is TGTGCCAGTAGTATAAACCCAGCTAGCACTGAAGCTTTCTTT.